This T cell receptor beta chain was captured by sequencing in a study of CD4 and CD8 cells across lung adenocarcinoma regions. MiXCR, run by TCRdb on the PCR reads, gives a single entry per CDR3 protein. The data hold roughly 10,000 distinct CDR3 sequences, with about 55% observed a single time. Samples came from patients with localized non-small cell lung adenocarcinoma. Germline CDR1 is MNHEY and CDR2 is SVGAGI. The CDR3 covers 15 residues. The sequence came from a male donor with lung adenocarcinoma. The CD4 and CD8 labels of this study may be unreliable. The chain employs TRBV6-5 and TRBJ2-5, with 11 bases matching TRBD1. The end of the DNA aligns better with TRBJ2-1, so the J call may be wrong. The sample consisted of CD4+ T cells from the center of a lung tumor. The CDR3 DNA is TGTGCCAGCAGTTACTCGGGGACAGGGGGGGAGACCCAGTTCTTC. Translated, it gives CASSYSGTGGETQFF.